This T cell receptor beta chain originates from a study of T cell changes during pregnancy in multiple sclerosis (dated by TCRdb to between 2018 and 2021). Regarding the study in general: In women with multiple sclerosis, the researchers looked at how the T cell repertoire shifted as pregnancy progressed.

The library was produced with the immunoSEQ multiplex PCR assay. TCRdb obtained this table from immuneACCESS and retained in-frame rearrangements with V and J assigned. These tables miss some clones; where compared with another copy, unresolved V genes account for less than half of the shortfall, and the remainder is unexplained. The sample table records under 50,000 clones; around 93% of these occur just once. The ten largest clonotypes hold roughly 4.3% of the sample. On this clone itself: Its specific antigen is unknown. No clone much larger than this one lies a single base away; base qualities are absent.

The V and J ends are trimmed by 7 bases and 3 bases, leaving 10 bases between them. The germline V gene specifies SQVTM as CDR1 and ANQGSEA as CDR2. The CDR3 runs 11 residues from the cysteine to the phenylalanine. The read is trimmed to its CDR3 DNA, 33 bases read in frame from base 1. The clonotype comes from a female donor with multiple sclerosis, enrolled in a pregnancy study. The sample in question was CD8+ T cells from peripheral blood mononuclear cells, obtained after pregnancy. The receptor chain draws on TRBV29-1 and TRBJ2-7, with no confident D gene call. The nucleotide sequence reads TGCAGCGCAGACATTGACTACGAGCAGTACTTC. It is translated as CSADIDYEQYF.